This T cell receptor (beta chain) is drawn from a study of T cells in localized non-small cell lung cancer. Whole-study findings and limits: Detection in adjacent lung was observed for a median around 50 of the top 100 tumor clones. Tumor trailed uninvolved adjacent lung in T cell clonality, which peaked there. Higher blood T cell density went with longer overall survival.

Libraries were prepared by immunoSEQ multiplex PCR; TCRdb keeps only in-frame clonotypes and omits some of them. The sample holds some 5,900 clones, roughly 30% seen once. Germline V gene sequence: CDR1 SGHNT, CDR2 YENEEA. V lost 4 bases to trimming and J lost 2 bases; unmatched junction nucleotides: 6. The length of the CDR3 is 15 residues. This clone was observed a handful of times. As yet, its antigen is unknown. V is TRBV11-3 and J is TRBJ2-7, with 9 bases that match TRBD1. The clonotype comes from a female donor of 60 years or more with stage I lung adenocarcinoma. The sequencing here drew on lung tumor tissue, taken before any cancer treatment. This CDR3 is CASSYSGTGTYEQYF. DNA of the CDR3: TGTGCCAGCAGCTATTCCGGGACAGGGACCTACGAGCAGTACTTC.